This is a list of T cell receptor beta chains from one sample in a study of graft-versus-host responses after intestinal transplantation. Profiled with immunoSEQ multiplex PCR; TCRdb holds only in-frame clones, not every one. The data show just over 40,000 clones, roughly nine tenths seen once. The material sequenced was PBMCs, taken roughly 300 days after intestinal transplant. These receptors were collected from a human patient who received an intestinal transplant, so some T cells may come from the graft donor. The CDR3 runs from the conserved cysteine through the conserved F or W. Fields, in order: J gene, D gene, V gene, CDR3 length, clone size, CDR3 protein, CDR3 DNA. A D gene is named only where the DNA matches it firmly. Expanded clones are given a class, and other clones once, few, many or no size at all.

>TRBJ1-5|-|TRBV28|16|-
CASSIGQSYSNQPQHF
TGTGCCAGCAGTATCGGACAGAGTTATAGCAATCAGCCCCAGCATTTT
>TRBJ2-1|-|TRBV12-1|16|-
CASSPAKGTSYNEQFF
TGTGCCAGCAGCCCCGCGAAGGGGACCTCCTACAATGAGCAGTTCTTC
>TRBJ2-5|-|TRBV21-1|14|once
CAAGAGPPQETQYF
TGTGCCGCCGGGGCGGGACCTCCTCAAGAGACCCAGTACTTC
>TRBJ1-1|TRBD1|TRBV7-3|14|once
CASSLSGQGAEAFF
TGTGCCAGCAGCTTGAGCGGACAGGGAGCTGAAGCTTTCTTT
>TRBJ1-2|TRBD1|TRBV25-1|15|-
CASSEWGQAPNGYTF
TGTGCCAGCAGTGAATGGGGACAGGCGCCGAATGGCTACACCTTC
>TRBJ2-3|-|TRBV6-6|15|-
CASSYTIADTDTQYF
TGTGCCAGCAGTTATACAATAGCGGACACAGATACGCAGTATTTT
>TRBJ2-1|TRBD1|TRBV15|17|-
CATSRDLRGQTYNEQFF
TGTGCCACCAGCAGAGATCTTCGGGGACAGACCTACAATGAGCAGTTCTTC
>TRBJ2-3|-|TRBV4-1|13|-
CASSPRDTDTQYF
TGCGCCAGCAGCCCCCGGGACACAGATACGCAGTATTTT
>TRBJ2-3|-|TRBV6-6|12|-
CASSLTTDTQYF
TGTGCCAGCAGTTTGACGACAGATACGCAGTATTTT
>TRBJ2-6|-|TRBV9|13|-
CASSVGGANVLTF
TGTGCCAGCAGCGTTGGGGGGGCCAACGTCCTGACTTTC
>TRBJ2-7|-|TRBV5-5|14|-
CASSLGVAIYEQYF
TGTGCCAGCAGCTTAGGTGTCGCGATCTACGAGCAGTACTTC
>TRBJ2-7|TRBD1|TRBV15|15|-
CATSTLPGQGYEQYF
TGTGCCACCAGCACCCTCCCGGGACAGGGCTACGAGCAGTACTTC
>TRBJ2-7|-|TRBV10-3|15|-
CAISNPRDKTYEQYF
TGTGCCATCAGTAACCCGCGGGACAAGACCTACGAGCAGTACTTC
>TRBJ2-7|TRBD1|TRBV28|15|-
CASGWAGGVSEEQYF
TGTGCCAGCGGCTGGGCAGGGGGAGTATCTGAAGAGCAGTACTTC
>TRBJ1-2|-|TRBV10-3|15|-
CAISEARDGNYGYTF
TGTGCCATCAGTGAAGCCCGGGACGGGAACTATGGCTACACCTTC
>TRBJ2-1|-|TRBV29-1|17|once
CSVDHGVAKSSYNEQFF
TGCAGCGTTGATCACGGGGTAGCCAAGAGCTCCTACAATGAGCAGTTCTTC
>TRBJ2-2|-|TRBV7-7|16|once
CASSSSSAGFTGELFF
TGTGCCAGCAGCTCCTCTTCCGCTGGGTTCACCGGGGAGCTGTTTTTT
>TRBJ2-3|TRBD2|TRBV6-1|17|-
CASSELTSGGAGDTQYF
TGTGCCAGCAGTGAACTTACTAGCGGGGGGGCCGGAGATACGCAGTATTTT
>TRBJ2-2|-|TRBV6-5|14|-
CASSYIGHTGELFF
TGTGCCAGCAGTTATATCGGTCACACCGGGGAGCTGTTTTTT
>TRBJ1-1|-|TRBV4-1|16|-
CASSQDASLANTEAFF
TGCGCCAGCAGCCAAGATGCGAGTCTGGCGAACACTGAAGCTTTCTTT
>TRBJ2-5|-|TRBV9|14|-
CASSVTPGQETQYF
TGTGCCAGCAGCGTAACCCCCGGACAAGAGACCCAGTACTTC
>TRBJ2-7|-|TRBV11-3|13|-
CASSLGAAGEQYF
TGTGCCAGCAGCTTAGGGGCGGCTGGCGAGCAGTACTTC
>TRBJ2-2|-|TRBV9|15|-
CASSPSVLGHGELFF
TGTGCCAGCAGCCCATCGGTGCTGGGGCACGGGGAGCTGTTTTTT
>TRBJ2-7|-|TRBV2|13|-
CASSGQVSYEQYF
TGTGCCAGCAGTGGACAGGTTTCCTACGAGCAGTACTTC
>TRBJ1-3|-|TRBV18|15|-
CASSPGGFPGNTIYF
TGTGCCAGCTCACCAGGGGGCTTTCCGGGAAACACCATATATTTT
>TRBJ2-7|-|TRBV6-1|15|-
CASSLIRGASYEQYF
TGTGCCAGCTCTCTCATCAGGGGCGCGTCCTACGAGCAGTACTTC
>TRBJ1-3|-|TRBV5-1|20|-
CASSFLTGANGLTKGNTIYF
TGCGCCAGCAGCTTCCTAACTGGGGCCAATGGACTGACTAAGGGGAACACCATATATTTT
>TRBJ2-4|-|TRBV10-3|14|-
CAISESGSRNIQYF
TGTGCCATCAGTGAGTCTGGGTCCCGAAACATTCAGTACTTC
>TRBJ2-6|-|TRBV18|16|-
CASSPKSGTGANVLTF
TGTGCCAGCTCACCAAAGTCGGGGACTGGGGCCAACGTCCTGACTTTC
>TRBJ2-7|TRBD1|TRBV6-5|14|few
CASSYPDRPYEQYF
TGTGCCAGCAGTTACCCGGACAGGCCCTACGAGCAGTACTTC
>TRBJ2-1|-|TRBV12-5|19|-
CASGLFRRPRIHPYNEQFF
TGTGCTAGTGGTTTGTTCAGGAGGCCGAGGATACACCCCTACAATGAGCAGTTCTTC
>TRBJ2-4|-|TRBV4-1|16|-
CASSQDLALAKNIQYF
TGCGCCAGCAGCCAAGATCTAGCCCTAGCCAAAAACATTCAGTACTTC
>TRBJ2-7|-|TRBV4-3|14|-
CASSQGGGAREQYF
TGCGCCAGCAGCCAAGGAGGAGGGGCGCGGGAGCAGTACTTC
>TRBJ2-1|-|TRBV7-2|13|-
CASSLGKGAPPFF
TGTGCCAGCAGCTTAGGTAAAGGAGCCCCCCCTTTCTTC
>TRBJ2-7|-|TRBV4-1|11|-
CASSLRDEQYF
TGCGCCAGCAGCCTCAGGGACGAGCAGTACTTC
>TRBJ2-7|TRBD1|TRBV9|14|-
CASSNRDRDYEQYF
TGTGCCAGCAGCAACCGGGACAGGGACTACGAGCAGTACTTC
>TRBJ2-1|-|TRBV11-2|13|-
CASSPSTAAEQFF
TGTGCCAGCAGCCCTTCCACGGCGGCTGAGCAGTTCTTC
>TRBJ2-1|-|TRBV27|15|few
CASSLSRVSGNEQFF
TGTGCCAGCAGTTTGTCTCGGGTCTCTGGGAATGAGCAGTTCTTC
>TRBJ1-2|-|TRBV2|11|-
CGKGGDYGYTF
TGTGGCAAGGGGGGCGACTATGGCTACACCTTC
>TRBJ2-1|TRBD1|TRBV11-1|15|once
CASRLRTGAYNEQFF
TGTGCCAGCAGATTAAGGACAGGGGCCTACAATGAGCAGTTCTTC
>TRBJ1-1|TRBD1|TRBV30|12|medium-sized
CAFDRDMSQAFF
TGTGCCTTTGACAGGGATATGTCGCAAGCTTTCTTT
>TRBJ1-2|TRBD1|TRBV6-1|12|-
CASRGQGEGYTF
TGTGCCAGCAGAGGACAGGGTGAAGGCTACACCTTC
>TRBJ2-5|TRBD1|TRBV5-1|15|-
CASSLGDRGGETQYF
TGCGCCAGCAGCTTGGGGGACAGGGGGGGGGAGACCCAGTACTTC
>TRBJ2-3|-|TRBV5-1|14|once
CASSSHRSTDTQYF
TGCGCCAGCAGCTCGCACAGAAGCACAGATACGCAGTATTTT
>TRBJ2-7|TRBD1|TRBV7-6|16|-
CASSLAGTGVTYEQYF
TGTGCCAGCAGCTTAGCGGGGACAGGGGTTACCTACGAGCAGTACTTC
>TRBJ2-3|-|TRBV5-4|15|once
CATRLWGAGTDTQYF
TGTGCCACCCGCTTATGGGGGGCTGGCACAGATACGCAGTATTTT
>TRBJ2-7|-|TRBV9|15|once
CASSVAAAGSYEQYF
TGTGCCAGCAGCGTAGCCGCGGCAGGGAGCTACGAGCAGTACTTC
>TRBJ1-3|-|TRBV7-9|13|-
CASGQGSGNTIYF
TGTGCCAGCGGGCAGGGCTCTGGAAACACCATATATTTT
>TRBJ2-3|-|TRBV18|14|-
CASSPGTPRDTQYF
TGTGCCAGCTCCCCCGGGACTCCCAGGGATACGCAGTATTTT
>TRBJ2-7|-|TRBV4-1|16|-
CASSQEVWRSSYEQYF
TGCGCCAGCAGCCAAGAGGTTTGGAGGTCTTCCTACGAGCAGTACTTC
>TRBJ2-1|TRBD1|TRBV5-6|16|-
CASSLEDREWDSEQFF
TGTGCCAGCAGCTTGGAGGACAGGGAATGGGATAGTGAGCAGTTCTTC
>TRBJ2-5|TRBD2|TRBV7-6|18|-
CASSLGNGAGGQGETQYF
TGTGCCAGCAGCTTAGGCAACGGGGCGGGAGGCCAGGGGGAGACCCAGTACTTC
>TRBJ2-7|TRBD1|TRBV5-6|15|-
CASSLTGDNSYEQYF
TGTGCCAGCAGCTTAACAGGGGACAACTCCTACGAGCAGTACTTC
>TRBJ2-5|-|TRBV29-1|13|-
CSVERRGGETQYF
TGCAGCGTTGAACGCAGGGGAGGGGAGACCCAGTACTTC
>TRBJ2-1|-|TRBV2|14|-
CASTTGSSYNGQFF
TGTGCCAGCACCACAGGAAGCTCCTACAATGGGCAGTTCTTC
>TRBJ2-5|-|TRBV2|15|-
CASRPRHPYQETQYF
TGTGCCAGTCGCCCCCGACACCCGTACCAAGAGACCCAGTACTTC
>TRBJ1-5|TRBD1|TRBV6-6|15|-
CASSDAGTGIQPQHF
TGTGCCAGCAGTGACGCAGGGACAGGGATTCAGCCCCAGCATTTT
>TRBJ1-2|-|TRBV6-1|13|-
CASSGGPLYGYTF
TGTGCCAGCAGTGGAGGTCCCCTTTATGGCTACACCTTC
>TRBJ1-2|TRBD1|TRBV10-3|17|-
CAISLRGGDRHFYGYTF
TGTGCCATCAGTCTTCGAGGAGGGGACAGGCACTTCTATGGCTACACCTTC
>TRBJ2-7|-|TRBV4-1|16|-
CASSHSVRDKSVEQYF
TGCGCCAGCAGCCACAGCGTCCGGGACAAGTCTGTCGAGCAGTACTTC